The entry that follows covers one T cell receptor beta chain sequence. The target antigen is unknown. This entry comes from a study of memory CD4+ T cells and cytomegalovirus serostatus. Study-wide results and limits: CMV serostatus prediction reached median AUC approximately 0.95, or 0.91 with US-trained model. Suggested: most of the CMV-linked TCR signature lies in CD4+ memory cells.

The sort gate was single viable CD3+CD4+CD8-CD45RO+ cells for memory CD4+ T cells. Serum IgG to CMV pp150, pp28, p38 and p52 defined serostatus. After thawing, CD4+ T cells were positively selected. Trimming cost V 5 bases and J 5 bases; bases outside gene matches: 6. The CDR3 has 15 amino acids. Germline V gives CDR1 LNHDA, CDR2 SQIVND (reference sequence). The assay was immunoSEQ multiplex PCR, and TCRdb's table has in-frame clones only and misses some. The repertoire holds about 31,000 clones, with around 76% as singletons. This clonotype originated in an adult in good health and CMV-seronegative. Some clones in this sample may be carry-over from other donors' samples. Sample: memory CD4+ T cells from blood. The chain links TRBV19 to TRBJ2-5, with 12 bases that match TRBD2. The CDR3 nucleotides are TGTGCCAGTAGTCTAGCGGGGGGGCCGCGGGAGACCCAGTACTTC. Residues: CASSLAGGPRETQYF.